This entry features one TCR beta chain sequence. What it binds is not known. The V end was cut by 2 bases, the J end by 8 bases, with 16 bases between. The CDR3 contains 14 residues. Looked up from germline, CDR1 is SGHTS and CDR2 is YDEGEE. This sample is drawn from a study of cytomegalovirus exposure and HLA in healthy donors. The PCR had 60 Vbeta and 13 Jbeta primers. The protocol was immunoSEQ multiplex PCR, while the TCRdb copy is restricted to in-frame clones and leaves out a portion. Of approximately 140,000 clones in the sample, more than 60% are singletons; the top ten hold 6% to 8%. Study results and limitations: The productive fraction for most TCR beta V segments was about 90% or about 30% in an earlier analysis. A few chains linked to CMV were shown in vitro to be specific for CMV antigens.

Sequencing was performed on PBMCs. The sequence derives from a woman between 55 and 75 years old in good health and CMV-seronegative. The chain uses TRBV5-8 and TRBJ1-2; D is undetermined. In DNA form, the CDR3 reads TGTGCCAGCAGCTTACGGGTCCGGCTTAGCGGCTACACCTTC. Its translation is CASSLRVRLSGYTF.